This section outlines one T cell receptor beta chain sequence together with its context. This specimen belongs to a study of identical twins. Germline CDR1 reads SGHTA; CDR2 reads FQGNSA. This CDR3 is built from 16 residues. Trimming removed 2 bases from V and 3 bases from J; junction bases left unmatched: 2. Unique molecular identifiers were in the cDNA, with template-switch universal primer binding. TCRdb reanalysed the 5' RACE reads using MiXCR and keeps one entry per CDR3 protein. Of just over 450,000 distinct CDR3 sequences listed, 12% to 15% are singletons. These data were also reused for a study on yellow fever vaccine responses in identical twins.

Source material: CD4+ T cells sorted from blood. The receptor comes from a woman between 18 and 30 years old in good health. This chain joins TRBV7-2 and TRBJ2-3, with 13 nucleotides matching TRBD2. The CDR3 here is CASSLLLAGGTDTQYF. CDR3 nucleotide sequence: TGTGCCAGCAGCTTATTACTAGCGGGGGGGACAGATACGCAGTATTTT.